These 15 T cell receptor beta chains originate from one sample sequenced in a study of blood T cell repertoires in COVID-19. Assay: immunoSEQ multiplex PCR; the TCRdb copy retains only in-frame clones and omits some. The sample holds about 220,000 clones, approximately 83% seen once. The source material was peripheral blood. Receptor source: a woman aged 55-69 years with acute or convalescent COVID-19.

V usage is TRBV6-1 and J usage is TRBJ2-5, with a possible D match to TRBD1 (6 bases). The CDR3 runs 16 residues. The V end lost 4 bases, the J end lost 1 base, and 16 bases lay between the germline ends. Germline V gene sequence: CDR1 MNHNS, CDR2 SASEGT. CDR3 DNA sequence: TGTGCCAGCAGTGCCGGGGACAAGCCAACCCAAGAGACCCAGTACTTC. Amino acids: CASSAGDKPTQETQYF.

The rearrangement joins TRBV27 to TRBJ2-1, with 7 bases identical to TRBD2. This CDR3 region has 15 residues. CDR1 and CDR2 (germline): MNHEY, SMNVEV (reference sequence). V was pared by 1 base and J by 4 bases, with 4 bases of the junction left unmatched. The DNA for the CDR3 is TGTGCCAGCAGTTTATACGGCGGGGGTTACAATGAGCAGTTCTTC. Its protein product is CASSLYGGGYNEQFF.

In DNA, the CDR3 is TGTGCCAGTACAAGGGGCGTTAGCAATCAGCCCCAGCATTTT. Its translation is CASTRGVSNQPQHF. The chain recombines TRBV3-1 (or the pseudogene TRBV3-2) with TRBJ1-5, with TRBD1 as a possible D gene (5 bases). The CDR3 covers 14 residues. Germline-derived CDR1 and CDR2 are LGHDT and YNNKEL (reference sequence). V dropped 9 bases and J dropped 0 bases, with 12 bases sitting between them.

The chain couples TRBV5-8 to TRBJ1-2, with unresolved D. Trimming pared 1 base from V and 6 bases from J, leaving 10 bases between. CDR3 size: 13 residues. Germline V lookup: CDR1 SGHTS, CDR2 YDEGEE. The CDR3 is CASSLRSGNGYTF. Here the CDR3 DNA reads TGTGCCAGCAGCTTGCGGTCCGGTAATGGCTACACCTTC.

The gene calls are TRBV19 and TRBJ2-4; D possibly corresponds to TRBD1 (6 bases). The CDR3 extends over 19 amino acids. CDR1 is LNHDA and CDR2 is SQIVND in the germline V gene (reference sequence). V lost 8 bases to trimming and J lost 10 bases, with 36 bases between them. The CDR3 loop reads CASFPTFSPDSRYKTIQYF. CDR3 coding DNA: TGTGCCAGTTTTCCCACTTTTTCCCCGGACAGTCGATACAAAACAATTCAGTACTTC.

The chain has TRBV10-3 and TRBJ2-3; 10 bases are a match to TRBD1. The CDR3 runs to 14 residues. The germline V gene has CDR1 ENHRY and CDR2 SYGVKD. After removal of 9 bases from V and 1 base from J, the junction contained 4 bases not matched to a gene. The CDR3, as DNA: TGTGCCATGGGACAGGGGAAGGGCACAGATACGCAGTATTTT. This gives the protein CAMGQGKGTDTQYF.

The chain couples TRBV9 to TRBJ1-1; D is uncertain. The CDR3 runs to 14 residues. Trimming stripped 0 bases from V and 1 base from J, with 7 bases between. Germline CDR1 reads SGDLS; CDR2 reads YYNGEE. As DNA, the CDR3 is TGTGCCAGCAGCGTAGGCACTGCGAACACTGAAGCTTTCTTT. This gives the protein CASSVGTANTEAFF.

Worth noting for this clone: The sample holds other DNA sequences that translate to the same CDR3. This chain uses TRBV14 with TRBJ2-7; perhaps TRBD1 as D (6 bases). The CDR3 spans 13 residues. Deletions cut 4 bases from V and 3 bases from J, with 10 bases between. Germline values: CDR1 SGHDN, CDR2 FVKESK. The CDR3 loop reads CASSLSQGYEQYF. CDR3 DNA sequence: TGTGCCAGCAGCCTTTCACAGGGCTACGAGCAGTACTTC.

The V call is TRBV19, the J call TRBJ1-5, with 9 nucleotides matching TRBD1. Germline values: CDR1 LNHDA, CDR2 SQIVND (reference sequence). The J segment lost 1 base and the V segment lost 10 bases, leaving 5 bases of the junction unmatched. This CDR3 contains 14 residues. This CDR3 reads CATTGGESNQPQHF. CDR3 nucleotides: TGTGCCACCACAGGGGGCGAGAGCAATCAGCCCCAGCATTTT.

The CDR3 protein is CAWSVSGPEKLFF. The CDR3 nucleotides are TGTGCCTGGAGTGTAAGTGGCCCTGAAAAACTGTTTTTT. The chain is built from TRBV30 and TRBJ1-4; D remains ambiguous. Trimming cost V 0 bases and J 7 bases, with 9 bases left between them. The CDR3 consists of 13 residues. Per the germline V gene, CDR1 is GTSNPN and CDR2 is SVGIG (reference sequence). Supplemented by reference TRBV30 and TRBJ1-4, the full variable domain reads SQTIHQWPATLVQPVGSPLSLECTVEGTSNPNLYWYRQAAGRGLQLLFYSVGIGQISSEVPQNLSASRPQDRQFILSSKKLLLSDSGFYLCAWSVSGPEKLFFGSGTQLSVL.

The V and J genes are TRBV5-6 and TRBJ1-1; 12 bases fit TRBD1. The germline CDR1 and CDR2 sequences are SGHDT and YYEEEE. V gave up 2 bases and J gave up 6 bases; unmatched junction bases: 8. This CDR3 spans 16 amino acids. The CDR3 region has the DNA TGTGCCAGCAGCTTTGGGGGACAGGGGGCGAGGGCTGAAGCTTTCTTT. Translation gives CASSFGGQGARAEAFF. Filled out from reference TRBV5-6 and TRBJ1-1, the complete variable domain reads DAGVTQSPTHLIKTRGQQVTLRCSPKSGHDTVSWYQQALGQGPQFIFQYYEEEERQRGNFPDRFSGHQFPNYSSELNVNALLLGDSALYLCASSFGGQGARAEAFFGQGTRLTVV.

This clone came up once. V and J are TRBV5-1 and TRBJ1-2, with D perhaps matching TRBD1 (6 bases). This CDR3 has 15 residues. Trimming took off 4 bases at V and 4 bases at J, with 17 bases between the two ends. From germline, CDR1 is SGHRS and CDR2 YFSETQ. The chain's CDR3 is CASSREGGSSYGYTF. The CDR3 DNA is TGCGCCAGCAGCCGTGAGGGGGGGAGTTCCTATGGCTACACCTTC.

The rearrangement links TRBV6-6 to TRBJ2-5, with TRBD2 as a possible D gene (5 bases). The CDR3 consists of 12 residues. Germline CDR1 reads MNHNY; CDR2 reads SVGAGI (reference sequence). V was clipped by 5 bases and J by 5 bases, with 9 bases between them. The CDR3 loop is CASSTAGETQYF. Here the CDR3 DNA reads TGTGCCAGCAGTACCGCGGGTGAGACCCAGTACTTC.

In its sample, this clone was seen once. The J gene is TRBJ1-2, the V gene TRBV4-2; maybe TRBD1 (5 bases). The CDR3 is made up of 17 amino acids. Germline CDR1 reads LGHNA; CDR2 reads YNFKEQ. The V and J ends lost 1 base and 4 bases respectively, with 19 bases between them. CDR3 sequence (DNA): TGTGCCAGCAGCCAAGTTTACCCTGGGGCCGGGTCCTATGGCTACACCTTC. It specifies CASSQVYPGAGSYGYTF.

The genes are TRBV19 and TRBJ2-1; 12 positions agree with TRBD1. The V and J ends lost 4 bases and 9 bases, in that order; junction bases with no gene match: 7. Germline lookup yields CDR1 LNHDA and CDR2 SQIVND (reference sequence). This CDR3 contains 15 residues. In DNA, the CDR3 is TGTGCCAGTAGTACACCGGGACAGGGGGCCCGTGAGCAGTTCTTC. It codes for CASSTPGQGAREQFF.